A single sample gave rise to the 19 T cell receptor beta chains below, sequenced in a study of T-cell memory formation after mild COVID-19. Each CDR3 protein is one row after TCRdb ran MiXCR on the 5' RACE reads. Among more than 120,000 distinct CDR3 sequences listed, 6% to 7% were seen once. The sequenced sample consisted of PBMCs or a T cell subset sorted from them (not recorded which). These receptors came from an adult woman who had mild COVID-19 (a few samples of this study predate the infection). Cell type and time point are not known.

This clonotype was seen a handful of times. The V gene is TRBV6-2 or TRBV6-3, the J gene TRBJ2-3, with D hard to call. V was shortened by 2 bases and J by 8 bases, with 17 bases between the two germline ends. Germline lookup yields CDR1 MNHEY and CDR2 SVGEGT. This CDR3 contains 15 residues. The CDR3 is CASSYQRTATGTQYF. CDR3 in DNA: TGTGCCAGCAGTTACCAGAGGACGGCGACCGGTACGCAGTATTTT.

This clonotype was recorded many times. This chain connects TRBV20-1 to TRBJ2-1, with no clear D. Germline CDR1 DFQATT, CDR2 SNEGSKA (reference sequence). This CDR3 is 14 amino acids long. Trimming removed 6 bases from V and 4 bases from J, with 16 bases in between. The CDR3 DNA reads as TGCAGTGCGAAGAAGTCGTGGGGATACAATGAGCAGTTCTTC. Amino acid sequence: CSAKKSWGYNEQFF.

In this sample, this clonotype turned up many times. The rearrangement joins TRBV7-7 to TRBJ2-7; D is possibly TRBD1 (5 bases). The V and J ends lost 5 bases and 6 bases respectively, with 14 bases between them. This CDR3 has 13 amino acids. Germline V CDR1 and CDR2: SSHAT, FNYEAQ (reference sequence). The CDR3 sequence: CASSLERGSEQYF. The CDR3 DNA reads TGTGCCAGCAGCCTAGAAAGGGGATCCGAGCAGTACTTC.

This clonotype occurred many times. This chain links TRBV20-1 with TRBJ2-1; TRBD1 aligns across 11 bases. V was clipped by 3 bases and J by 5 bases; unmatched bases: 3. The CDR3 extends over 14 amino acids. Germline V gene lookup returns CDR1 DFQATT and CDR2 SNEGSKA (reference sequence). DNA of the CDR3: TGCAGTGCTAGGGGACAGGGGGTTCACAATGAGCAGTTCTTC. It yields the protein CSARGQGVHNEQFF.

Ten or more counts support this clonotype. An end of the junction differs from the germline gene, which may be a read error. The rearrangement uses TRBV7-7 and TRBJ2-1; the D gene is possibly TRBD2 (6 bases). Germline CDR1 SSHAT, CDR2 FNYEAQ (reference sequence). The CDR3 has 15 residues. Written as DNA, the CDR3 is TGTGCTAGCAGCCCGCGGGAAGGCTCCTACAATGAGCAGTTCTTC. Its protein product is CASSPREGSYNEQFF.

This clonotype was observed at least ten times. Mismatch with germline at one junction end may stem from a read error. The V and J genes are TRBV20-1 and TRBJ2-5; no reliable D call. CDR1 and CDR2 from the germline V gene are DFQATT and SNEGSKA (reference sequence). The CDR3 is made up of 13 amino acids. CDR3 sequence reads: CSAREDDQETQYF. The CDR3 DNA follows: TGCAGCGCTAGAGAGGACGACCAAGAGACCCAGTACTTC.

This clonotype was detected only a few times. The V call is TRBV5-1, the J call TRBJ2-3; D unresolved. Trimming left V 0 bases short and J 7 bases short, with 9 bases between. The germline gives CDR1 SGHRS, CDR2 YFSETQ. CDR3 size: 13 residues. CDR3 DNA: TGCGCCAGCAGCTTGGGATCCCCTAATACGCAGTATTTT. Its translation: CASSLGSPNTQYF.

This clonotype has a single count. Since a much larger clone is just one base distant, this may be a read error. This sequence joins TRBV10-2 and TRBJ1-1; maybe TRBD1 (6 bases). Trimming shortened V by 9 bases and J by 1 base, and 18 bases separated the two germline ends. Germline V gives CDR1 WSHSY, CDR2 SAAADI. The CDR3 contains 15 residues. CDR3 in DNA: TGCGCCAGTAACGTCGGGGGGCAGGGGAACACTGAAGCTTTCTTT. Protein sequence: CASNVGGQGNTEAFF.

This clonotype was picked up a small number of times. The gene calls are TRBV12-3 or TRBV12-4 and TRBJ1-1; 11 bases line up with TRBD1. After removal of 3 bases from V and 0 bases from J, the junction contained 15 bases not matched to a gene. The CDR3 runs 20 residues. CDR3 amino acids: CASSFLLLYGTGGMNTEAFF. DNA for the CDR3: TGTGCCAGCAGTTTTCTCCTCCTGTACGGGACAGGGGGAATGAACACTGAAGCTTTCTTT.

This clonotype was observed a few times. J is TRBJ2-1 and V is TRBV20-1; 14 bases map to TRBD2. This CDR3 has 16 amino acids. CDR1 and CDR2 (germline): DFQATT, SNEGSKA (reference sequence). With 2 bases clipped from V and 10 bases from J, the junction kept 10 bases outside the gene matches. The CDR3 DNA is TGCAGTGCTAGACGGGGTGGACTAGCGGGAGGTAAAGAGCAGTTCTTC. This gives the protein CSARRGGLAGGKEQFF.

Details on this clonotype: Possible read error: a much larger clone is one base away. This chain joins TRBV9 and TRBJ2-5; D possibly corresponds to TRBD2 (7 bases). Germline V gives CDR1 SGDLS, CDR2 YYNGEE. CDR3 length: 15 amino acids. As DNA, the CDR3 is TGTGCCATCAGCCCCGGGGGGCGGGAGTCGGAGACCCAGTACTTC. It encodes CAISPGGRESETQYF.

The CDR3 loop is CANRGQLDNSPLHF. The DNA for the CDR3 is TGTGCCAACCGCGGACAGTTAGATAATTCACCCCTCCACTTT. This rearrangement joins TRBV10-3 to TRBJ1-6; D perhaps matches TRBD1 (6 bases). The CDR3 is 14 amino acids. V was cut by 10 bases and J by 5 bases, with 15 bases left in between. Germline loops: CDR1 ENHRY, CDR2 SYGVKD.

This clonotype was seen many times. The rearrangement links TRBV7-8 to TRBJ2-3; tentatively, D is TRBD1 (5 bases). V was pared by 1 base and J by 6 bases, with 17 bases between. Germline values: CDR1 SGHVS, CDR2 FQNEAQ. This CDR3 region has 16 residues. Written as DNA, the CDR3 is TGTGCCAGCAGCTTAGGCATCCAGGGTCGGACGGATACGCAGTATTTT. Residues: CASSLGIQGRTDTQYF.

This clonotype was observed at least ten times. CDR3 sequence: CASSFYGGQGSSGYTF. The DNA of the CDR3 is TGTGCCAGCAGCTTCTACGGGGGACAGGGCTCGAGTGGCTACACCTTC. The rearrangement uses TRBV5-6 and TRBJ1-2, with TRBD1 matching 9 bases. V dropped 2 bases and J dropped 7; count of bases not matched to a gene: 12. Per the germline V gene, CDR1 is SGHDT and CDR2 is YYEEEE. The CDR3 has 16 residues.

This clonotype was seen ten or more times. The gene calls are TRBV12-3 or TRBV12-4 and TRBJ2-5; D is perhaps TRBD1 or TRBD2 (5 bases each). Trimming removed 5 bases from V and 7 bases from J, with 26 bases in between. The CDR3 runs 17 residues. For the CDR3, the DNA is TGTGCCAGCAGTCCATCCTCCGGGACCCTTTTAAAGGGGACCCAGTACTTC. It yields the protein CASSPSSGTLLKGTQYF.

This clonotype was detected only a few times. This chain connects TRBV7-6 to TRBJ2-2; no clear D. Germline CDR1 reads SGHVS; CDR2 reads FNYEAQ. Trimming took 5 bases from V and 4 from J, leaving 8 bases between them. There are 13 residues in the CDR3. CDR3 DNA sequence: TGTGCCAGCAGCCGCGCTAGCACCGGGGAGCTGTTTTTT. It specifies CASSRASTGELFF. The full variable domain, in which reference TRBV7-6 and TRBJ2-2 provide the parts outside the CDR3, is GAGVSQSPRYKVTKRGQDVALRCDPISGHVSLYWYRQALGQGPEFLTYFNYEAQQDKSGLPNDRFSAERPEGSISTLTIQRTEQRDSAMYRCASSRASTGELFFGEGSRLTVL.

This clonotype turned up a few times. The chain combines TRBV24-1 with TRBJ2-1, with 8 bases lining up with TRBD1. The CDR3 extends over 16 amino acids. The junction had 13 bases not matched to a gene; V was cut back by 4 bases and J by 9 bases. CDR1 KGHDR and CDR2 SFDVKD come from the germline V gene. This chain's CDR3 is CATSEAGTGVKGEQFF. CDR3 in DNA: TGTGCCACCAGTGAAGCCGGGACAGGAGTTAAGGGTGAGCAGTTCTTC.

There are a few counts of this clonotype. The chain combines TRBV30 with TRBJ1-2; TRBD1 matches at 9 bases. Trimming took 2 bases from V and 4 from J; bases not matched to a gene: 5. The CDR3 consists of 14 residues. Per the germline V gene, CDR1 is GTSNPN and CDR2 is SVGIG (reference sequence). The CDR3 DNA reads as TGTGCCTGGAGTACGATGGACAGGGGCTATGGCTACACCTTC. Residues: CAWSTMDRGYGYTF.

This clonotype was seen repeatedly, ten times or more. This chain links TRBV4-3 with TRBJ2-3; D gene uncertain. Trimming shortened V by 0 bases and J by 2 bases, and 12 bases separated the two germline ends. Germline assignment: CDR1 LGHNA and CDR2 YSLEER. CDR3 length equals 16 residues. The CDR3 reads CASSQEEWRNTDTQYF. In DNA form, the CDR3 reads TGCGCCAGCAGCCAAGAGGAATGGAGAAACACAGATACGCAGTATTTT.